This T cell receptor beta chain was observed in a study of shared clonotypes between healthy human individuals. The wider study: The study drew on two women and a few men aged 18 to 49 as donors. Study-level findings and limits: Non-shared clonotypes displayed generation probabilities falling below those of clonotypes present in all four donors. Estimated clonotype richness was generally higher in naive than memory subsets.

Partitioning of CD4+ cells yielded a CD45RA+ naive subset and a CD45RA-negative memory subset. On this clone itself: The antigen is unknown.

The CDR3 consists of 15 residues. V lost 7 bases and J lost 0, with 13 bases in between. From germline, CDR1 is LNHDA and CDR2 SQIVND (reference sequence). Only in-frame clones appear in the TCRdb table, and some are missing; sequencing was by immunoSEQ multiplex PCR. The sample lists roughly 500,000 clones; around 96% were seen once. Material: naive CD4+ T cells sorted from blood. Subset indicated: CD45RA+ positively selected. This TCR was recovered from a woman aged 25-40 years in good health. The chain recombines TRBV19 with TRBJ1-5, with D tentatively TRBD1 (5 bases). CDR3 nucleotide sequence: TGTGCCAGTACCATAGCAGGGTATAGCAATCAGCCCCAGCATTTT. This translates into CASTIAGYSNQPQHF.